A selection of T cell receptor beta chains follows, all from one sample in a study of identical twins. TCRdb ran MiXCR on the 5' RACE reads and lists one entry per CDR3 protein. This sample yields approximately 700,000 distinct CDR3 sequences, of which about 20% are seen a single time; 13% belongs to the top ten. This sample was also put to use in a study of T cells expressing NK-cell markers.

Sequenced material: PBMCs. The receptors originated from a woman between 18 and 29 years old in good health. Both conserved end residues are part of each CDR3. A D gene is named only where the DNA matches it firmly. A clone size is listed for some rows: how often the clone was seen (once, few, many), or a class if it is expanded.

d_call,v_call,clone_size,j_call,cdr3_aa,cdr3_nt
NA,TRBV5-5,NA,TRBJ1-3,CASSLATNTIYF,TGTGCCAGCAGCTTGGCAACGAACACCATATATTTT
NA,TRBV12-3/TRBV12-4,many,TRBJ1-5,CASSAFTENQPQHF,TGTGCCAGCAGTGCCTTTACAGAGAATCAGCCCCAGCATTTT
NA,TRBV7-6,NA,TRBJ1-4,CASSQTQRGTNEKLFF,TGTGCCAGCAGCCAGACCCAGAGGGGCACTAATGAAAAACTGTTTTTT
NA,TRBV20-1,NA,TRBJ2-1,CSAARAALGNEQFF,TGCAGTGCCGCAAGGGCGGCCTTAGGCAATGAGCAGTTCTTC
NA,TRBV7-6,NA,TRBJ2-5,CASSLAGVDSRAGTQYF,TGTGCCAGCAGCTTAGCGGGTGTGGACTCCCGGGCAGGGACCCAGTACTTC
NA,TRBV12-3/TRBV12-4,many,TRBJ2-5,CASSFGHSQETQYF,TGTGCCAGCAGTTTTGGTCACTCGCAAGAGACCCAGTACTTC
NA,TRBV4-1,NA,TRBJ1-3,CASSQVYSGGGRGHSGNTIYF,TGCGCCAGCAGCCAAGTCTACTCGGGCGGAGGTAGGGGTCACTCTGGAAACACCATATATTTT
NA,TRBV25-1,NA,TRBJ2-2,CASSEYRDGELFF,TGTGCCAGCAGTGAATACAGGGACGGGGAGCTGTTTTTT
NA,TRBV29-1,NA,TRBJ1-2,CSVEGGVGYTF,TGCAGCGTTGAAGGTGGTGTTGGCTACACCTTC
TRBD2,TRBV10-3,NA,TRBJ2-7,CAISPPTSGILYEQYF,TGTGCCATCAGTCCCCCCACTAGCGGGATACTTTACGAGCAGTACTTC
TRBD2,TRBV29-1,NA,TRBJ2-7,CSVVTSGKHEQYF,TGCAGCGTCGTGACTAGCGGGAAACACGAGCAGTACTTC
TRBD1,TRBV7-2,NA,TRBJ2-3,CASSLGTVEADTQYF,TGTGCCAGCAGCTTGGGGACAGTCGAAGCAGATACGCAGTATTTT
TRBD2,TRBV15,few,TRBJ2-7,CATSRDRWTSGRTYEQYF,TGTGCCACCAGCAGAGATCGGTGGACTAGCGGGAGGACCTACGAGCAGTACTTC
NA,TRBV7-2,many,TRBJ2-7,CASSYSGGEQYF,TGTGCCAGCAGCTACTCTGGGGGCGAGCAGTACTTC
NA,TRBV20-1,NA,TRBJ2-7,CSASGGPEGYEQYF,TGCAGTGCTAGCGGGGGCCCAGAGGGCTACGAGCAGTACTTC
NA,TRBV30,few,TRBJ2-3,CAWSVARSTDTQYF,TGTGCCTGGAGTGTAGCCAGGAGCACAGATACGCAGTATTTT
NA,TRBV20-1,NA,TRBJ1-4,CSLAGNEKLFF,TGCAGTCTAGCAGGAAATGAAAAACTGTTTTTT
TRBD2,TRBV7-2,NA,TRBJ2-1,CASSGTSGSLREQFF,TGTGCCAGCAGCGGCACTAGCGGGAGTCTACGTGAGCAGTTCTTC